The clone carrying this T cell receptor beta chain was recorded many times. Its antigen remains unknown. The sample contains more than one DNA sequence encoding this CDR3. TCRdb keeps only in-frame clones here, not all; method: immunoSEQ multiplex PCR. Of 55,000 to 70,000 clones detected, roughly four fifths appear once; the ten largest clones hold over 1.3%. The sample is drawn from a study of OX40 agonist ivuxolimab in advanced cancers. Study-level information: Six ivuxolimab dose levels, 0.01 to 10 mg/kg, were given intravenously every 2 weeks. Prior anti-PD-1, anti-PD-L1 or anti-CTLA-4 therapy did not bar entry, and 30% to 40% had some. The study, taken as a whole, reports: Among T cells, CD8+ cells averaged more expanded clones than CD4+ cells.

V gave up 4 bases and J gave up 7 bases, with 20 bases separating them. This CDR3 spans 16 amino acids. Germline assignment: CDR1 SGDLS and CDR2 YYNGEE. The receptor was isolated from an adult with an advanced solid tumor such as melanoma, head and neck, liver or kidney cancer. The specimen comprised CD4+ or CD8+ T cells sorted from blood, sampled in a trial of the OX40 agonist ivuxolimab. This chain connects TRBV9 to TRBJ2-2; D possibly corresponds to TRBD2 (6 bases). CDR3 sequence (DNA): TGTGCCAGCAGCCGGAAACTCAGCGGGCCAAACGGGGAGCTGTTTTTT. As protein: CASSRKLSGPNGELFF.